This T cell receptor beta chain was captured by sequencing in a study of lymphopenia after photon versus proton radiotherapy. Overall study results and limits: Only patients who died were analyzed for survival; proton advantage is unproven. Under photons, naive T cells and diversity fell while effector/memory populations rose.

The V gene end was trimmed by 5 bases and the J gene end by 7 bases; junction bases not matched to a gene: 6. The CDR3 runs 15 residues. The germline gives CDR1 SEHNR, CDR2 FQNEAQ (reference sequence). Sequencing was performed with immunoSEQ multiplex PCR; in TCRdb, only in-frame clones are kept and a portion is missing. The sample lists about 40,000 clones, about 84% occurring once. Points on this clone: What it binds is unknown.

The chain couples TRBV7-9 to TRBJ1-4; TRBD1 matches at 11 bases. Here the sequenced sample was peripheral blood, taken from a patient treated with photon-based radiotherapy. The clonotype comes from a man in his forties or fifties with gastric cancer. The CDR3 loop reads CASSLGQGAIEKLFF. For the CDR3, the DNA is TGTGCCAGCAGCCTAGGACAGGGGGCGATTGAAAAACTGTTTTTT.